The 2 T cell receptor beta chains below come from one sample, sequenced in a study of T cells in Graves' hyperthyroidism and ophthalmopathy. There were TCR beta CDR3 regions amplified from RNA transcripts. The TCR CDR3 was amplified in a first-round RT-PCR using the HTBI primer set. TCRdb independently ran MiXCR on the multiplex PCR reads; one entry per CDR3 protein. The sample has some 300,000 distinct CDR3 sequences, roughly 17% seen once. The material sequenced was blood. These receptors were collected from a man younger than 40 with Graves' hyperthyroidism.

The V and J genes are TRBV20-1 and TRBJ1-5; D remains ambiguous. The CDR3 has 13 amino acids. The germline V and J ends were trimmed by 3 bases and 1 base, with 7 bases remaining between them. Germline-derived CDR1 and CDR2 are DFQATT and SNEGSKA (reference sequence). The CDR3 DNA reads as TGCAGTGCTAGGGAGCAGAGCAATCAGCCCCAGCATTTT. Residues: CSAREQSNQPQHF.

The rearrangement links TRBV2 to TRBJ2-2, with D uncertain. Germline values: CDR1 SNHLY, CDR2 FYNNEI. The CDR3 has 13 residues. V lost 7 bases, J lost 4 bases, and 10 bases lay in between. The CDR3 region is CASKRASTGELFF. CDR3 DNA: TGTGCCAGCAAACGAGCATCCACCGGGGAGCTGTTTTTT.